This TCR beta chain was obtained from a study of cytomegalovirus exposure and HLA in healthy donors. The PCR made use of 60 Vbeta and 13 Jbeta primers. Repertoires were generated with immunoSEQ multiplex PCR, while TCRdb's copy carries only in-frame clones and drops some. The table lists about 120,000 clones, around 75% of them singletons. The CDR3 consists of 14 residues. Germline V gene data show CDR1 as SEHNR and CDR2 as FQNEAQ (reference sequence). The V segment lost 3 bases and the J segment 4 bases; nucleotides outside the gene matches: 4. Donors showed nominal health when sampled, although they likely had unrecorded immune exposures.

V gene TRBV7-9 combines with J gene TRBJ2-3; TRBD1 aligns across 7 bases. Source material: PBMCs. This receptor was taken from a woman between 18 and 29 years old in good health and CMV-seronegative. As DNA, the CDR3 is TGTGCCAGCAGCTTTAGACAGGGCCCAGATACGCAGTATTTT. Translating gives CASSFRQGPDTQYF.